A selection of T cell receptor beta chains follows, all from one sample in a study of blood T cell repertoires in COVID-19. Assay used: immunoSEQ multiplex PCR; TCRdb lists only in-frame clones, some missing. The sample carries roughly 190,000 clones, 70% to 90% recorded once. Sequenced material: peripheral blood. The receptor source for this set is a man in his 60s with active or convalescent COVID-19. Both conserved end residues are part of each CDR3. A D gene is named only where the DNA matches it firmly. Only some rows state a clone size, as once, few, many or a class for expanded clones.

CDR3 length	V gene	clone size	D gene	J gene	CDR3 DNA	CDR3 protein
15	TRBV6-5	once	.	TRBJ1-5	TGTGCCAGCAGCCATGGGGGGGGGCCGAATCAGCCCCAGCATTTT	CASSHGGGPNQPQHF
12	TRBV11-2	.	.	TRBJ2-7	TGTGCCAGCAGCTCCAGGGTATACGAGCAGTACTTC	CASSSRVYEQYF
13	TRBV4-1	.	.	TRBJ2-3	TGCGCCAGCAGCCGAACTAGCACAGATACGCAGTATTTT	CASSRTSTDTQYF
15	TRBV6-5	once	TRBD2	TRBJ2-1	TGTGCCAGTAGGAACATAGCGGGGGGGCTCCATGAGCAGTTCTTC	CASRNIAGGLHEQFF
13	TRBV7-9	.	.	TRBJ2-5	TGTGCCAGCACTCTTAGGGAGGCTAAGACCCAGTACTTC	CASTLREAKTQYF
15	TRBV4-2	.	.	TRBJ2-5	TGTGCCAGCAGCCAAGATAGAGTAGTTGAAGAGACCCAGTACTTC	CASSQDRVVEETQYF
11	TRBV6-1	once	.	TRBJ2-1	TGTGCCACCGCGGTCTACAATGAGCAGTTCTTC	CATAVYNEQFF
15	TRBV6-5	.	.	TRBJ1-2	TGTGCCAGCAGTTACAGGGGCAGGACTAACTATGGCTACACCTTC	CASSYRGRTNYGYTF
14	TRBV29-1	.	.	TRBJ2-3	TGCAGCTCTAGAGGGTTAACTAGCACAGATACGCAGTATTTT	CSSRGLTSTDTQYF
15	TRBV5-1	once	TRBD1	TRBJ2-2	TGCGCCAGCAGCAAGGGACAGGGGAACACCGGGGAGCTGTTTTTT	CASSKGQGNTGELFF
13	TRBV2	.	.	TRBJ1-1	TGTGCCAGCAAGAAGGACAGGAACACTGAAGCTTTCTTT	CASKKDRNTEAFF
15	TRBV5-6	.	TRBD2	TRBJ2-3	TGTGCCAGCAGCTTGGTAGCGGGGGTTCTCGAGACGCAGTATTTT	CASSLVAGVLETQYF
15	TRBV10-3	.	TRBD2	TRBJ2-3	TGTGCCATCAGTGGCGGCGGGGGGGCCCCAGATACGCAGTATTTT	CAISGGGGAPDTQYF
17	TRBV4-1	.	TRBD2	TRBJ2-7	TGCGCCAGCAGCCGATCCATTAGCGGGGGGGTGACTTACGAGCAGTACTTC	CASSRSISGGVTYEQYF